The clone carrying this T cell receptor (beta chain) was seen ten or more times. What it binds is not known. This sample was taken from a study of Graves' ophthalmopathy and Graves' hyperthyroidism. Points from the study as a whole: Ophthalmopathy and stable hyperthyroidism were discriminated by a 13-signature model, with around 88% sensitivity and about 84% specificity. Detection in blood was also observed for most expanded thyroid clonotypes above 0.001 frequency.

Patients newly diagnosed with hyperthyroidism, under 2 months' duration, were aged 18 to 65, the study reports. Reliance was placed on clinical symptoms, serum thyroxine, TRAb, thyroid ultrasound and orbital computed tomography for diagnosis. For repertoire sequencing, the TCR beta CDR3 regions were amplified from RNA transcripts. Scientists carried out first-round RT-PCR using HTBI primers and then a second-round multiplex PCR. One entry per CDR3 protein, called by TCRdb with MiXCR from the multiplex PCR reads. Here the sample spans 560,000 or so distinct CDR3 sequences, under 45% being singletons. The TCR originated in an adult man with Graves' hyperthyroidism. The sample taken for sequencing was peripheral blood or thyroid tissue (not recorded which).

The CDR3 protein is CASSRTWDSSSYEQYF. CDR3 nucleotide sequence: TGTGCCAGCAGCCGGACCTGGGACTCCTCCTCCTACGAGCAGTACTTC. The rearrangement joins TRBV13 to TRBJ2-7; weak D call: TRBD2 (6 bases). The germline CDR1 and CDR2 sequences are PRHDT and FYEKMQ (reference sequence). The CDR3 extends over 16 amino acids. V was shortened by 5 bases and J by 0 bases, with 17 bases between the two germline ends.